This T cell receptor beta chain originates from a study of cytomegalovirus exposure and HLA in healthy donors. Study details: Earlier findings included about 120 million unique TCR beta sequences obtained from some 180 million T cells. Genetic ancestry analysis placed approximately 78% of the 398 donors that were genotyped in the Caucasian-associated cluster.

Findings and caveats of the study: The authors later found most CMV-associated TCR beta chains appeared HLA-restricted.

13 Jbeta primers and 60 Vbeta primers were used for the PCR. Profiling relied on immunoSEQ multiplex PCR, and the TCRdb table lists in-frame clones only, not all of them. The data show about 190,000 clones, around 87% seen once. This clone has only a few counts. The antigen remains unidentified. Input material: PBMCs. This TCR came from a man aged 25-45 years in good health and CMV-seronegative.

The CDR3 region has the DNA TGCGCCAGCAGTTACCGGGACAAAGGGACTGAAGCTTTCTTT. As protein: CASSYRDKGTEAFF. J is TRBJ1-1 and V is TRBV5-1, with D perhaps TRBD1 (6 bases). Trimming took 5 bases from V and 5 from J, leaving 16 bases between them. From germline, CDR1 is SGHRS and CDR2 YFSETQ. The CDR3 has 14 residues.